This entry lists 28 T cell receptor beta chains sequenced from one sample in a study of PD-L1 blockade in urothelial cancer. Libraries were prepared by immunoSEQ multiplex PCR; TCRdb keeps only in-frame clonotypes and omits some of them. This sample yields approximately 100,000 clones, of which approximately 85% are seen a single time; 2% to 2.5% belongs to the top ten. Specimen: PBMCs, collected around atezolizumab (anti-PD-L1) treatment. These TCRs come from a man aged 50 to 59 with urothelial cancer.

CDR3 DNA: TGTGCCAGCACCACTGCCCGGAGGGGAGAGACCCAGTACTTC. It encodes CASTTARRGETQYF. The chain combines TRBV28 with TRBJ2-5, with D maybe TRBD2 (6 bases). The V end lost 7 bases, the J end lost 4 bases, and 16 bases lay between the germline ends. Germline lookup yields CDR1 MDHEN and CDR2 SYDVKM. The CDR3 sequence is 14 residues long. Complete variable domain (other parts from reference TRBV28 and TRBJ2-5): DVKVTQSSRYLVKRTGEKVFLECVQDMDHENMFWYRQDPGLGLRLIYFSYDVKMKEKGDIPEGYSVSREKKERFSLILESASTNQTSMYLCASTTARRGETQYFGPGTRLLVL.

CDR3 residues: CASSFQPGLVSSEQFF. The CDR3 DNA is TGTGCCAGCAGCTTCCAACCGGGACTAGTATCGAGTGAGCAGTTCTTC. The J gene is TRBJ2-1, the V gene TRBV7-3; 8 nucleotides line up with TRBD2. The CDR3 has 16 amino acids. Looked up from germline, CDR1 is SGHTA and CDR2 is FQGTGA. The V and J ends lost 3 bases and 9 bases, in that order; junction bases with no gene match: 13.

CDR3 DNA: TGTGCCAGCGCTAGTGGGCAGGGCGGTGAGCAGTACTTC. Residues: CASASGQGGEQYF. The chain joins TRBV28 to TRBJ2-7; D might be TRBD1 (5 bases). The CDR3 is 13 amino acids. Germline CDR1 reads MDHEN; CDR2 reads SYDVKM. Trimming removed 8 bases at V and 7 bases at J, with 18 bases between.

By sample fraction, this clone is medium-sized. The chain has TRBV13 and TRBJ2-2; TRBD2 agrees at 9 bases. Per the germline V gene, CDR1 is PRHDT and CDR2 is FYEKMQ (reference sequence). Losses at the gene ends were 5 bases for V and 4 bases for J; bases not matched to a gene: 11. The length of the CDR3 is 17 residues. The CDR3 coding sequence is TGTGCCAGCAGCCCTGGCGGGGGGGGCCAGGCCACCGGGGAGCTGTTTTTT. It yields the protein CASSPGGGGQATGELFF.

The rearrangement uses TRBV28 and TRBJ1-6, with D possibly TRBD1 on 5 matching bases. V lost 3 bases and J 7 bases, leaving 10 bases between the germline ends. The CDR3 runs to 14 residues. Germline-derived CDR1 and CDR2 are MDHEN and SYDVKM. CDR3 nucleotide sequence: TGTGCCAGCAGTTTCTCCGCAGGGAATTCACCCCTCCACTTT. This sequence encodes CASSFSAGNSPLHF.

The chain joins TRBV5-1 to TRBJ2-5; 9 bases fit TRBD1. CDR1 is SGHRS, CDR2 YFSETQ, per germline. The CDR3 length is 13 residues. The V segment lost 3 bases and the J segment 6 bases; nucleotides outside the gene matches: 3. As DNA, the CDR3 is TGCGCCAGCAGCTCGACAGGGGGGAAGACCCAGTACTTC. Amino acid sequence: CASSSTGGKTQYF.

The chain uses TRBV25-1 and TRBJ1-1, with unresolved D. The CDR3 runs 13 residues. V shed 10 bases and J shed 1 base, with 13 bases lying between them. The germline gives CDR1 MGHDK, CDR2 SYGVNS. CDR3 DNA: TGTGCCACCACTTGGGGAGGGAACACTGAAGCTTTCTTT. It translates to CATTWGGNTEAFF.

V is TRBV6-1 and J is TRBJ1-1, with D uncertain. The CDR3 is 13 residues long. Trimming stripped 6 bases from V and 1 base from J, with 9 bases between. CDR1 and CDR2 (germline): MNHNS, SASEGT. CDR3 region: CASSREANTEAFF. CDR3 in DNA: TGTGCCAGCAGCCGGGAGGCGAACACTGAAGCTTTCTTT.

The V call is TRBV11-2, the J call TRBJ2-5; no firm D call. The CDR3 loop spans 13 amino acids. Looked up from germline, CDR1 is SGHAT and CDR2 is FQNNGV. V was clipped by 1 base and J by 5 bases, with 8 bases between them. CDR3 sequence (DNA): TGTGCCAGCAGCTTAGCGCGCGCGGAGACCCAGTACTTC. Its translation is CASSLARAETQYF.

The gene calls are TRBV18 and TRBJ2-1; no definite D call. This CDR3 has 12 amino acids. V lost 3 bases and J lost 7, with 7 bases in between. Germline V gives CDR1 KGHSH, CDR2 LQKENI. CDR3 sequence reads: CASSPSRNEQFF. CDR3 bases: TGTGCCAGCTCACCGAGCCGTAATGAGCAGTTCTTC. Combining the CDR3 with reference TRBV18 and TRBJ2-1 gives the whole variable domain NAGVMQNPRHLVRRRGQEARLRCSPMKGHSHVYWYRQLPEEGLKFMVYLQKENIIDESGMPKERFSAEFPKEGPSILRIQQVVRGDSAAYFCASSPSRNEQFFGPGTRLTVL.

CDR3 in DNA: TGTGCCAGCAGCACCGCTAGCGGGAGATTGAATGAGCAGTTCTTC. This gives the protein CASSTASGRLNEQFF. The chain employs TRBV7-8 and TRBJ2-1, with 10 bases identical to TRBD2. The germline V gene has CDR1 SGHVS and CDR2 FQNEAQ. This CDR3 has 15 residues. After removal of 5 bases from V and 7 bases from J, the junction contained 8 bases not matched to a gene.

This chain links TRBV7-9 with TRBJ2-3; 9 bases are a match to TRBD2. J was trimmed by 0 bases and V by 5 bases; bases with no gene match: 15. Germline CDR1 and CDR2: SEHNR and FQNEAQ (reference sequence). This CDR3 spans 19 amino acids. CDR3 sequence reads: CASSAAWAGGALSTDTQYF. The CDR3 DNA is TGTGCCAGCAGCGCGGCCTGGGCGGGAGGGGCACTTAGCACAGATACGCAGTATTTT. The variable domain in full, completed from reference TRBV7-9 and TRBJ2-3, reads DTGVSQNPRHKITKRGQNVTFRCDPISEHNRLYWYRQTLGQGPEFLTYFQNEAQLEKSRLLSDRFSAERPKGSFSTLEIQRTEQGDSAMYLCASSAAWAGGALSTDTQYFGPGTRLTVL.

The genes are TRBV30 and TRBJ2-1; D may be TRBD1 (7 bases). V lost 0 bases, J lost 4 bases, and 19 bases lay in between. Germline values: CDR1 GTSNPN, CDR2 SVGIG (reference sequence). The CDR3 is 17 amino acids. The CDR3 protein is CAWSVWFSGGLYNEQFF. DNA of the CDR3: TGTGCCTGGAGTGTTTGGTTTTCAGGGGGGCTGTACAATGAGCAGTTCTTC.

This clone appeared a single time. V and J are TRBV7-9 and TRBJ2-3; 8 positions agree with TRBD1. CDR1 and CDR2 (germline): SEHNR, FQNEAQ (reference sequence). V dropped 5 bases and J dropped 5; count of bases not matched to a gene: 9. CDR3 length: 15 residues. The DNA for the CDR3 is TGTGCCAGCAGCGCAGACAGGGGAGCAGGAGATACGCAGTATTTT. It translates to CASSADRGAGDTQYF.

This chain uses TRBV19 with TRBJ2-1; 7 positions agree with TRBD1. This CDR3 is 15 amino acids long. V lost 7 bases to trimming and J lost 2 bases; unmatched junction nucleotides: 8. Per germline, CDR1 LNHDA and CDR2 SQIVND (reference sequence). The CDR3 nucleotides are TGTGCCAGTACCTCCGGCAGGGGGACCTACAATGAGCAGTTCTTC. Amino acids: CASTSGRGTYNEQFF. Full variable domain (missing parts from reference TRBV19 and TRBJ2-1): DGGITQSPKYLFRKEGQNVTLSCEQNLNHDAMYWYRQDPGQGLRLIYYSQIVNDFQKGDIAEGYSVSREKKESFPLTVTSAQKNPTAFYLCASTSGRGTYNEQFFGPGTRLTVL.

V is TRBV4-1 and J is TRBJ2-1; 8 bases agree with TRBD2. J gave up 6 bases and V 1 base, and 5 bases lay outside the gene matches. The CDR3 consists of 15 residues. Germline values: CDR1 MGHRA, CDR2 YSYEKL. Here the CDR3 reads CASSQGSGTSNEQFF. The DNA of the CDR3 is TGCGCCAGCAGCCAAGGCTCCGGGACTAGCAATGAGCAGTTCTTC.

This clone was observed a single time. The CDR3 protein is CASREKPTNEKLFF. CDR3 in DNA: TGTGCCAGCAGGGAGAAACCAACTAATGAAAAACTGTTTTTT. The rearrangement uses TRBV6-6 and TRBJ1-4; D gene uncertain. Deletions cut 6 bases from V and 0 bases from J, with 8 bases between. From germline, CDR1 is MNHNY and CDR2 SVGAGI (reference sequence). The CDR3 contains 14 residues.

This sequence joins TRBV5-5 and TRBJ2-7; 7 bases agree with TRBD2. The CDR3 runs to 18 residues. In germline, CDR1 is SGHKS, CDR2 YYEKEE (reference sequence). Trimming removed 4 bases from V and 2 bases from J; junction bases left unmatched: 18. The CDR3 protein is CASSPEGAGEMRAYEQYF. In DNA, the CDR3 is TGTGCCAGCAGCCCGGAAGGGGCGGGAGAGATGAGGGCCTACGAGCAGTACTTC.

The V gene is TRBV2, the J gene TRBJ2-7; 9 nucleotides match TRBD2. Trimming at V came to 7 bases and at J to 3 bases, leaving 4 bases not matched to a gene. Germline lookup yields CDR1 SNHLY and CDR2 FYNNEI. This CDR3 has 13 residues. The DNA of the CDR3 is TGTGCCAGCATGACTAGCGGAAGCTACGAGCAGTACTTC. Its translation: CASMTSGSYEQYF.

The chain links TRBV19 to TRBJ1-3; D is unresolved. Trimming took 5 bases from V and 0 from J, leaving 11 bases between them. CDR3 size: 15 residues. The germline gives CDR1 LNHDA, CDR2 SQIVND (reference sequence). In nucleotides, the CDR3 is TGTGCCAGTAGTTCCAGACTCAACTCTGGAAACACCATATATTTT. This translates into CASSSRLNSGNTIYF.

This clone has only a few counts. The chain uses TRBV7-2 and TRBJ1-3; D possibly corresponds to TRBD1 (5 bases). Trimming cost V 1 base and J 14 bases, with 18 bases left between them. The CDR3 has 14 amino acids. Germline V gene data show CDR1 as SGHTA and CDR2 as FQGNSA. As DNA, the CDR3 is TGTGCCAGCAGCTTAGAGACGACAGTTCCTCGGCTATATTTT. As protein: CASSLETTVPRLYF.

The rearrangement links TRBV10-1 to TRBJ2-5; 10 bases are shared with TRBD2. The CDR3 is made up of 16 amino acids. V shed 3 bases, J shed 1 base, and the junction held 5 bases outside the gene matches. CDR1 WNHNN and CDR2 SYGVQD come from the germline V gene (reference sequence). CDR3 loop: CASSDFSSGGQETQYF. In nucleotides, the CDR3 is TGCGCCAGCAGTGATTTTTCTAGCGGGGGCCAAGAGACCCAGTACTTC.

The gene calls are TRBV4-2 and TRBJ1-6; 7 nucleotides agree with TRBD1. In germline, CDR1 is LGHNA, CDR2 YNFKEQ. The CDR3 consists of 13 residues. V trimming: 6 bases; J trimming: 6 bases; junction bases outside the gene matches: 2. The CDR3 loop is CASRGQSNSPLHF. CDR3 nucleotide sequence: TGTGCCAGCAGGGGACAGAGTAATTCACCCCTCCACTTT.

This chain joins TRBV7-2 and TRBJ2-7; TRBD2 matches at 10 bases. The germline gives CDR1 SGHTA, CDR2 FQGNSA. The CDR3 has 16 amino acids. V lost 5 bases and J lost 3; bases outside the gene matches: 10. CDR3 nucleotides: TGTGCCAGCAGCCACCGAACTAGCGGGGTGCGCTACGAGCAGTACTTC. It encodes CASSHRTSGVRYEQYF.

Comment on this clone: At one of its ends the junction is not consistent with the germline gene, which may arise from a read error. The chain employs TRBV5-1 and TRBJ1-1, with 7 bases that match TRBD1. The CDR3 loop spans 15 amino acids. Germline lookup yields CDR1 SGHRS and CDR2 YFSETQ. CDR3 protein: CASSLPGQMNTEAFF. Written as DNA, the CDR3 is TGTGCCAGCAGCTTGCCGGGACAGATGAACACTGAAGCTTTCTTT.

The chain uses TRBV6-5 and TRBJ2-3; TRBD2 matches 8 bases. The germline gives CDR1 MNHEY, CDR2 SVGAGI. The CDR3 loop spans 15 amino acids. V lost 6 bases and J lost 1; bases outside the gene matches: 6. Here the CDR3 DNA reads TGTGCCAGCAGCTTACGGACTAGCCGCACAGATACGCAGTATTTT. Its protein is CASSLRTSRTDTQYF.

V usage is TRBV7-9 and J usage is TRBJ2-4; D might be TRBD2 (6 bases). The length of the CDR3 is 14 residues. V was pared by 2 bases and J by 5 bases, with 10 bases between. Germline V lookup: CDR1 SEHNR, CDR2 FQNEAQ (reference sequence). CDR3 DNA sequence: TGTGCCAGCAGCTTACGGGGGTCCGAAAACATTCAGTACTTC. Amino acid sequence: CASSLRGSENIQYF.

The rearrangement uses TRBV7-8 and TRBJ1-6; 7 bases are a match to TRBD1. V was pared by 5 bases and J by 8 bases, with 9 bases of the junction left unmatched. From germline, CDR1 is SGHVS and CDR2 FQNEAQ. This CDR3 has 15 residues. As DNA, the CDR3 is TGTGCCAGCAGCGCCATTGGGACAGAGGATTCACCCCTCCACTTT. Protein: CASSAIGTEDSPLHF.